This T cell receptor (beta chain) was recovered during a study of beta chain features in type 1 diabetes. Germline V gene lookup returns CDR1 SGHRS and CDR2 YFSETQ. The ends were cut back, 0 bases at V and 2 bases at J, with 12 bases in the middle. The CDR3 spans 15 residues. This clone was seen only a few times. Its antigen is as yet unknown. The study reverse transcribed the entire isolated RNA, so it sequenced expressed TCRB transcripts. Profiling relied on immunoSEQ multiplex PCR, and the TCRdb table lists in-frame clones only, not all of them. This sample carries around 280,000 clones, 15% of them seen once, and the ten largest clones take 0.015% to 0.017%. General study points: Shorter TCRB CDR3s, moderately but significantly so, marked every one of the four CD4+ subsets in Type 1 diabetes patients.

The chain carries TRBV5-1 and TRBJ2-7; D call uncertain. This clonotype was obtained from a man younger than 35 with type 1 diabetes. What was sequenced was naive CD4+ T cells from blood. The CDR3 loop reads CASSLASGPTYEQYF. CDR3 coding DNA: TGCGCCAGCAGCTTGGCGTCTGGGCCTACCTACGAGCAGTACTTC.